This entry lists 20 T cell receptor beta chains sequenced from one sample in a study of neoadjuvant anti-PD-1 for oral cavity cancer. The table came from immunoSEQ multiplex PCR; TCRdb's copy has only in-frame clones and leaves some out. The table includes about 68,000 clones, roughly 84% detected once. Time point in this sample: after neoadjuvant nivolumab, at surgical resection. The sequences come from PBMCs, collected after nivolumab (anti-PD-1) treatment. These receptor sequences come from a person aged 35-80 years with oral cavity squamous cell carcinoma.

The chain has TRBV7-8 and TRBJ1-1; 7 nucleotides align to TRBD1. V was clipped by 3 bases and J by 2 bases; unmatched bases: 3. The CDR3 covers 14 residues. Germline loops: CDR1 SGHVS, CDR2 FQNEAQ. In DNA, the CDR3 is TGTGCCAGCAGCTTCGACAGGGTTAACACTGAAGCTTTCTTT. As protein: CASSFDRVNTEAFF.

This chain joins TRBV20-1 and TRBJ2-7, with D possibly being TRBD2 (5 bases). This CDR3 is 10 amino acids long. V was cut by 3 bases and J by 7 bases, with 7 bases left in between. Germline CDR1 reads DFQATT; CDR2 reads SNEGSKA (reference sequence). This CDR3 is CSARWEEQYF. DNA for the CDR3: TGCAGTGCTAGGTGGGAGGAGCAGTACTTC.

This clone occurred a few times. This chain connects TRBV11-2 to TRBJ2-2, with D possibly called TRBD1 or TRBD2 (5 bases each). The germline V gene has CDR1 SGHAT and CDR2 FQNNGV. The CDR3 covers 17 residues. Trimming cost V 5 bases and J 4 bases, with 20 bases left between them. CDR3 residues: CASSRVLTRGGTGELFF. Written as DNA, the CDR3 is TGTGCCAGCAGCCGAGTGCTTACTAGGGGTGGCACCGGGGAGCTGTTTTTT.

The table lists this clone with a few counts. The rearrangement links TRBV28 to TRBJ2-7; TRBD2 is a possible D gene (6 bases). Trimming cost V 6 bases and J 2 bases, with 20 bases left between them. The germline V gene has CDR1 MDHEN and CDR2 SYDVKM. The CDR3 contains 16 residues. Here the CDR3 reads CASSSEGGEAPYEQYF. The CDR3 DNA reads TGTGCCAGCAGCTCAGAGGGAGGAGAGGCCCCCTACGAGCAGTACTTC.

This chain uses TRBV18 with TRBJ1-4, with D possibly being TRBD1 (5 bases). CDR1 KGHSH and CDR2 LQKENI come from the germline V gene. The CDR3 contains 15 residues. Deletions cut 4 bases from V and 0 bases from J, with 9 bases between. The CDR3, as DNA: TGTGCCAGCTCACGGGACGTCCCAACTAATGAAAAACTGTTTTTT. Translating it yields CASSRDVPTNEKLFF.

The chain uses TRBV20-1 and TRBJ2-7; D gene unclear. CDR3 length: 11 residues. V lost 7 bases to trimming and J lost 3 bases, with 10 bases between them. The germline V gene has CDR1 DFQATT and CDR2 SNEGSKA (reference sequence). The CDR3 DNA follows: TGCAGTGGGGATTTAGTCTACGAGCAGTACTTC. Encoded protein: CSGDLVYEQYF.

This sequence joins TRBV18 and TRBJ2-7; D is undetermined. V gave up 6 bases and J gave up 2 bases, with 8 bases separating them. CDR3 length equals 12 residues. Germline V gene lookup returns CDR1 KGHSH and CDR2 LQKENI. The DNA of the CDR3 is TGTGCCAGCTCCCCGTCGACCTACGAGCAGTACTTC. Its translation: CASSPSTYEQYF. Supplemented by reference TRBV18 and TRBJ2-7, the full variable domain reads NAGVMQNPRHLVRRRGQEARLRCSPMKGHSHVYWYRQLPEEGLKFMVYLQKENIIDESGMPKERFSAEFPKEGPSILRIQQVVRGDSAAYFCASSPSTYEQYFGPGTRLTVT.

The chain links TRBV11-2 to TRBJ1-1, with D tentatively TRBD1 (5 bases). Trimming left V 1 base short and J 0 bases short, with 9 bases between. There are 15 residues in the CDR3. Germline CDR1 and CDR2: SGHAT and FQNNGV. CDR3 DNA: TGTGCCAGCAGCTTAGGCAGGGTGATGAACACTGAAGCTTTCTTT. Translated: CASSLGRVMNTEAFF.

The chain is built from TRBV5-6 and TRBJ1-1, with TRBD1 as a possible D gene (5 bases). Trimming removed 4 bases from V and 2 bases from J, with 9 bases in between. The germline gives CDR1 SGHDT, CDR2 YYEEEE. The length of the CDR3 is 13 residues. CDR3 in amino acids: CASSRGTNTEAFF. The DNA for the CDR3 is TGTGCCAGCAGCCGAGGGACCAACACTGAAGCTTTCTTT.

The CDR3 DNA reads as TGTGCCAGCAGCCAAGATTCGGGGGGCAAGACCCAGTACTTC. Its protein product is CASSQDSGGKTQYF. V usage is TRBV4-2 and J usage is TRBJ2-5, with D perhaps TRBD2 (7 bases). There are 14 residues in the CDR3. Trimming took off 0 bases at V and 6 bases at J, with 11 bases between the two ends. Per germline, CDR1 LGHNA and CDR2 YNFKEQ.

V gene TRBV6-6 combines with J gene TRBJ2-7; 12 nucleotides align to TRBD2. The V segment lost 5 bases and the J segment 4 bases; nucleotides outside the gene matches: 6. CDR3 length: 15 residues. Germline CDR1 and CDR2: MNHNY and SVGAGI (reference sequence). In nucleotides, the CDR3 is TGTGCCAGCAGTAGCGGGACTAGCGGGTTGTACGAGCAGTACTTC. Encoded protein: CASSSGTSGLYEQYF.

The V gene is TRBV29-1, the J gene TRBJ1-1, with D possibly TRBD1 on 6 matching bases. V dropped 4 bases and J dropped 1 base, with 10 bases sitting between them. Germline V lookup: CDR1 SQVTM, CDR2 ANQGSEA. This CDR3 spans 13 amino acids. This chain's CDR3 is CSVVLQGNTEAFF. The CDR3, as DNA: TGCAGCGTTGTTCTACAGGGGAACACTGAAGCTTTCTTT.

The chain combines TRBV9 with TRBJ2-2; no definite D call. V gave up 0 bases and J gave up 7 bases, with 4 bases separating them. Per the germline V gene, CDR1 is SGDLS and CDR2 is YYNGEE. There are 12 residues in the CDR3. DNA for the CDR3: TGTGCCAGCAGCGTAGAGGGCGGGGAGCTGTTTTTT. Protein: CASSVEGGELFF.

This sequence joins TRBV5-1 and TRBJ1-2; no clear D. Germline-derived CDR1 and CDR2 are SGHRS and YFSETQ. Trimming left V 0 bases short and J 5 bases short, with 11 bases between. This CDR3 spans 14 amino acids. The CDR3 DNA reads as TGCGCCAGCAGCTTGGGGGGTGGCGAGTATGGCTACACCTTC. Amino acids: CASSLGGGEYGYTF.

V gene TRBV4-1 combines with J gene TRBJ2-7; tentatively, D is TRBD1 or TRBD2 (5 bases each). V lost 0 bases to trimming and J lost 6 bases, with 15 bases between them. Germline CDR1 and CDR2: MGHRA and YSYEKL. The CDR3 spans 15 residues. The CDR3 region is CASSQDPSGLREQYF. The CDR3 DNA reads as TGCGCCAGCAGCCAAGACCCCTCGGGGCTTCGCGAGCAGTACTTC.

The J gene is TRBJ1-1, the V gene TRBV28; 8 bases align to TRBD1. CDR1 MDHEN and CDR2 SYDVKM come from the germline V gene. This CDR3 is 15 amino acids long. The ends lost 8 bases at V and 3 bases at J; junction bases unmatched: 11. In DNA form, the CDR3 reads TGTGCCAGCCCCCCCCCAGGGGGCGGATACACTGAAGCTTTCTTT. It translates to CASPPPGGGYTEAFF. Filled out from reference TRBV28 and TRBJ1-1, the complete variable domain reads DVKVTQSSRYLVKRTGEKVFLECVQDMDHENMFWYRQDPGLGLRLIYFSYDVKMKEKGDIPEGYSVSREKKERFSLILESASTNQTSMYLCASPPPGGGYTEAFFGQGTRLTVV.

Remarks on this clone: The identical CDR3 is also encoded by other nucleotide sequences in the sample. This chain uses TRBV11-2 with TRBJ1-5, with TRBD1 identical over 8 bases. V dropped 5 bases and J dropped 2; count of bases not matched to a gene: 2. This CDR3 has 14 residues. Germline V gene sequence: CDR1 SGHAT, CDR2 FQNNGV. CDR3 protein: CASSPDRGNQPQHF. The CDR3 bases are TGTGCCAGCAGCCCGGACAGGGGCAATCAGCCCCAGCATTTT. Variable domain in full (rest from reference TRBV11-2 and TRBJ1-5): EAGVAQSPRYKIIEKRQSVAFWCNPISGHATLYWYQQILGQGPKLLIQFQNNGVVDDSQLPKDRFSAERLKGVDSTLKIQPAKLEDSAVYLCASSPDRGNQPQHFGDGTRLSIL.

The chain couples TRBV7-6 to TRBJ2-5, with a possible D match to TRBD1 (5 bases). Trimming stripped 1 base from V and 4 bases from J, with 10 bases between. The CDR3 contains 14 residues. CDR1 is SGHVS and CDR2 is FNYEAQ in the germline V gene. The CDR3 protein is CASSLGGRTETQYF. As DNA, the CDR3 is TGTGCCAGCAGCTTAGGGGGCCGGACAGAGACCCAGTACTTC.

CDR3: CASSSGEYEQYF. The CDR3 DNA is TGTGCCAGCAGTTCCGGGGAGTACGAGCAGTACTTC. The gene calls are TRBV25-1 and TRBJ2-7, with a possible D match to TRBD2 (5 bases). This CDR3 has 12 residues. The germline CDR1 and CDR2 sequences are MGHDK and SYGVNS. V dropped 5 bases and J dropped 4 bases, with 9 bases sitting between them.

The V call is TRBV2, the J call TRBJ1-4; TRBD1 agrees at 9 bases. CDR3 length: 16 residues. The germline V gene encodes CDR1 SNHLY and CDR2 FYNNEI. V lost 5 bases and J lost 5; bases outside the gene matches: 9. The DNA for the CDR3 is TGTGCCAGCAGTCCACCCCCGGGACAGGGAAATGAAAAACTGTTTTTT. As protein: CASSPPPGQGNEKLFF.